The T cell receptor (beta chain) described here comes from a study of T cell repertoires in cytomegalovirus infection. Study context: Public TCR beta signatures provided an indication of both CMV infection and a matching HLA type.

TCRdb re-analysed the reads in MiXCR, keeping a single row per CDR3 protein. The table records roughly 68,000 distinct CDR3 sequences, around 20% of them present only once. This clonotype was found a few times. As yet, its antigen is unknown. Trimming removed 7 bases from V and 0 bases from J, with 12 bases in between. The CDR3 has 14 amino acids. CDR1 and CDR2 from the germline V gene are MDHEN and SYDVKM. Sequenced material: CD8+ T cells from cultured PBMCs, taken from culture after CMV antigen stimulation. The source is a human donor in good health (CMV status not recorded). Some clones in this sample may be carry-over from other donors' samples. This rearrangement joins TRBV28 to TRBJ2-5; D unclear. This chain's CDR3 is CASKLELYQETQYF. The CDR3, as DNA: TGTGCCAGCAAGCTAGAGCTCTACCAAGAGACCCAGTACTTC.